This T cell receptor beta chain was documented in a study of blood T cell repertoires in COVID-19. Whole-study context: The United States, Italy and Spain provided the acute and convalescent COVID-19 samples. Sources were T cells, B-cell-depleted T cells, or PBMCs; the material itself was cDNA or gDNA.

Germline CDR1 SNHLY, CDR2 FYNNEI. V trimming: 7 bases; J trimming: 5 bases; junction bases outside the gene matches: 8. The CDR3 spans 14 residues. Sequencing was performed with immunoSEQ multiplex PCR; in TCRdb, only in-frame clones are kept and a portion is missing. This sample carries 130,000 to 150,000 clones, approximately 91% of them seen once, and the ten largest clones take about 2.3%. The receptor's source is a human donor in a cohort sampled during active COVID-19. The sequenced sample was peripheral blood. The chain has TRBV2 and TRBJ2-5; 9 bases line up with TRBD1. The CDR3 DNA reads TGTGCCAGCACCCTAGACAGGGGGGGGGAGACCCAGTACTTC. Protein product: CASTLDRGGETQYF. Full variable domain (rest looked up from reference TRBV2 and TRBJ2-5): EPEVTQTPSHQVTQMGQEVILRCVPISNHLYFYWYRQILGQKVEFLVSFYNNEISEKSEIFDDQFSVERPDGSNFTLKIRSTKLEDSAMYFCASTLDRGGETQYFGPGTRLLVL.